A single sample gave rise to the 3 T cell receptor beta chains below, sequenced in a study of Tregs in tolerant kidney transplant recipients. Using immunoSEQ multiplex PCR, the repertoire was profiled, and TCRdb retains in-frame clones only, with some absent. This repertoire includes some 15,000 clones. Recipients received nonmyeloablative bone marrow transplants from related graft donors, with transient mixed chimerism. The starting material was CD4+ T cells from blood (PBMCs), obtained 12 months after the transplant. The receptors come from a human patient who received a combined kidney and bone marrow transplant. Some T cells may be the graft donor's.

About this clone itself: The sequence runs out 3 residues before the end of the CDR3; the remainder is reconstructed from the germline J gene. V gene TRBV11-3 combines with J gene TRBJ2-3; D is unresolved. V was shortened by 5 bases and J by 5 bases, with 8 bases between the two germline ends. The germline CDR1 and CDR2 sequences are SGHNT and YENEEA. This CDR3 region has 12 residues. The CDR3 DNA, read in part, is TGTGCCAGCAGCAACACGGGAGATACG. It codes for CASSNTGDT. The whole CDR3 reads CASSNTGDTQYF.

Comments on this clone: The sequenced fragment ends 3 residues before the CDR3 boundary, so the rest is inferred from the germline J gene. The chain joins TRBV20-1 to TRBJ2-1, with TRBD2 identical over 8 bases. The germline CDR1 and CDR2 sequences are DFQATT and SNEGSKA (reference sequence). With 5 bases clipped from V and 6 bases from J, the junction kept 6 bases outside the gene matches. The length of the CDR3 is 13 residues. The CDR3 spells CSASGTSLNEQFF. Incomplete CDR3 DNA: TGCAGTGCTTCCGGGACTAGTCTCAATGAG.

With respect to this clone: The CDR3 end falls 3 residues outside the read, so it is completed with the germline J gene. The chain joins TRBV5-1 to TRBJ2-1; perhaps TRBD2 as D (5 bases). The CDR3 has 17 residues. Germline assignment: CDR1 SGHRS and CDR2 YFSETQ. Trimming pared 4 bases from V and 4 bases from J, leaving 21 bases between. The CDR3 is CASSKVTTENFYNEQFF. The sequenced CDR3 bases are TGCGCCAGCAGCAAGGTGACTACAGAAAACTTTTACAATGAG.